This T cell receptor (beta chain) comes out of a study of beta chain features in type 1 diabetes. General study points: In the patient group, naive, central memory and Treg TCRB repertoires seemed more alike than in the healthy donor group. The question of HLA type influencing TCRB rearrangement was one that remained unresolved here.

The CDR3 is 17 residues long. The V gene end was trimmed by 2 bases and the J gene end by 6 bases; junction bases not matched to a gene: 9. Germline values: CDR1 LGHNA, CDR2 YSLEER. One heparinised blood draw, averaging roughly 120 mL, came from each donor. This clone was observed a single time. The antigen remains unidentified. Isolated RNA was reverse transcribed in full, so expressed TCRB transcripts were sequenced. Sequencing used immunoSEQ multiplex PCR; TCRdb keeps in-frame clones, though not all of them. The table shows a few hundred thousand clones, with 25% to 35% occurring only once. The TCR comes from a man between 25 and 39 years old in good health. This chain links TRBV4-3 with TRBJ2-2, with 10 bases fitting TRBD1. The sample consisted of central memory CD4+ T cells from blood. Written as DNA, the CDR3 is TGCGCCAGCAGCCAAAGACCGGGACAGGGGATCGCCGGGGAGCTGTTTTTT. It codes for CASSQRPGQGIAGELFF.